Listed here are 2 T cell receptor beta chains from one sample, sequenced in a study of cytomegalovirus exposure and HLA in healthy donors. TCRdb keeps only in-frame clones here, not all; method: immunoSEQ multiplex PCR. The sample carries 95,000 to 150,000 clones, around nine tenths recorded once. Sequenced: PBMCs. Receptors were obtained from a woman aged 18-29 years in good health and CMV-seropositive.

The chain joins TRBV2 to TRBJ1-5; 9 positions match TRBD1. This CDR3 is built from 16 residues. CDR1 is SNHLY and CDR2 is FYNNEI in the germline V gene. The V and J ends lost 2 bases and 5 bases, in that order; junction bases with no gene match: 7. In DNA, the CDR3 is TGTGCCAGCAGTGAATACGCGGGGACAGGGTATCAGCCCCAGCATTTT. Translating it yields CASSEYAGTGYQPQHF.

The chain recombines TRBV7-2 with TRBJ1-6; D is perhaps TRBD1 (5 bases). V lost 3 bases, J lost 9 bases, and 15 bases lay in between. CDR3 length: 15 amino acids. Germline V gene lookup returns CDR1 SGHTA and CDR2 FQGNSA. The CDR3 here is CASSLGGEGISPLHF. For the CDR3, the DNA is TGTGCCAGCAGCTTGGGGGGGGAGGGGATTTCACCCCTCCACTTT.